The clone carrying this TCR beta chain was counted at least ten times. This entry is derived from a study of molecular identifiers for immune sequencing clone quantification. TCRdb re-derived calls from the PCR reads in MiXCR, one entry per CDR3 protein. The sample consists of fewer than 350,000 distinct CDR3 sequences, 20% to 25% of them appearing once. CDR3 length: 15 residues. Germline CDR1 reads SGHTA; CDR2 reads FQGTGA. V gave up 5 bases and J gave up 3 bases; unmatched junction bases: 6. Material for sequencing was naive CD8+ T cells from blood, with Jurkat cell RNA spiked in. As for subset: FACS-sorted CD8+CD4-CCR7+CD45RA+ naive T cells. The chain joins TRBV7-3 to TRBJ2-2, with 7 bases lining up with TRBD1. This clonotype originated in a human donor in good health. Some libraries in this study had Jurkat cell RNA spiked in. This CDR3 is CASSRDRYHTGELFF. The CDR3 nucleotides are TGTGCCAGCAGCCGGGACAGATACCACACCGGGGAGCTGTTTTTT.